Here is one T cell receptor beta chain with its context. Under the authors' procedure: Using reference gene primer amplification, nucleated cell counts were estimated. The method was immunoSEQ multiplex PCR; TCRdb's version includes in-frame clones alone and lacks a portion of them. That table supplies the V and J calls and clone size; D and trimming were determined from the DNA. The table shows 140,000 to 150,000 clones, with around 89% occurring only once. The data stem from a study of blood T cell repertoires in COVID-19. Study-wide background: The origin of the acute and convalescent COVID-19 samples was the United States, Italy and Spain. T cells, B-cell-depleted T cells, or PBMCs supplied cDNA or gDNA.

V was pared by 4 bases and J by 5 bases, with 18 bases between. Germline V lookup: CDR1 SEHNR, CDR2 FQNEAQ (reference sequence). The CDR3 loop spans 15 amino acids. The sequenced material came from peripheral blood. The clonotype originates from a man aged 55 to 70 with active or convalescent COVID-19. The genes are TRBV7-9 and TRBJ2-7; possible D gene TRBD2, 6 bases. The CDR3 DNA is TGTGCCAGCAGCTCCCGGTGGAGGGCAGGGAACGAGCAGTACTTC. Encoded protein: CASSSRWRAGNEQYF.